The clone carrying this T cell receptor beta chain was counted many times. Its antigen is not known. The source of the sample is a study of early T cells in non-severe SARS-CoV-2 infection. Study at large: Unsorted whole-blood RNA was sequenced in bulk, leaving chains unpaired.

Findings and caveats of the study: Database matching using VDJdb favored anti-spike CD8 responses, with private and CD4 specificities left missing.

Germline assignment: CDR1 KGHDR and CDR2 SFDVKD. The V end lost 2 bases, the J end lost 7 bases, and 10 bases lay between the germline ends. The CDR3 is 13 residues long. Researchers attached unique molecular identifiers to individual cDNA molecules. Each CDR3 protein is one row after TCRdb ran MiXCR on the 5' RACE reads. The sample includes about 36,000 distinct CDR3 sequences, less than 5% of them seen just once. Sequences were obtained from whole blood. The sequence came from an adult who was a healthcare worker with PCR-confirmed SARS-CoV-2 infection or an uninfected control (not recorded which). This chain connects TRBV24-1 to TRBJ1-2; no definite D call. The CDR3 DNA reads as TGTGCCACCAGTGATTCTCAGGTCGCTGGCTACACCTTC. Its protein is CATSDSQVAGYTF.